This T cell receptor beta chain was identified during a study of control samples from healthy donors and cancer patients. V was clipped by 4 bases and J by 6 bases, with 12 bases between them. In germline, CDR1 is LGHDT, CDR2 YNNKEL (reference sequence). This CDR3 has 14 amino acids. TCRdb keeps only in-frame clones here, not all; method: immunoSEQ multiplex PCR. The sample shows about 190,000 clones, and approximately 2.2% sits with its ten largest clones. This receptor was identified in a woman aged 25 to 45 in good health. Material for sequencing was blood. V gene TRBV3-1 (or the pseudogene TRBV3-2) combines with J gene TRBJ2-2; D may be TRBD1 (6 bases). The CDR3 protein is CASSPSRGAGELFF. CDR3 nucleotide sequence: TGTGCCAGCAGCCCCAGCAGGGGCGCCGGGGAGCTGTTTTTT.